The source of this TCR beta chain is a study of a mutant IDH1 vaccine in newly diagnosed glioma (dated by TCRdb to the early 2020s). Background on the whole study: Eight vaccinations were administered to patients in weeks 1, 3, 5, 7, 11, 15, 19 and 23, corresponding to visits V03 through V10. Before enrollment, most patients had been given radiochemotherapy with temozolomide as standard therapy, while the rest had received either radiotherapy alone or temozolomide alone. For exploratory analyses, longitudinal TCRB deep sequencing was carried out in more than 20 treated patients wherever samples were available. Of the approximately 29 treated patients, 62.5% were male and about 40% were female, and a mean age of around 40 years was recorded. Vaccination was initiated 4-6 weeks after radiotherapy alone, or concurrently with temozolomide cycles in the chemotherapy-containing groups. Peripheral blood was collected at six visits: V03 (baseline), V05, V07, V10, V12 and V13.

The full study reports these points: Immune responses induced by the vaccine were seen in approximately 93% of patients across multiple MHC alleles. Changes in the top peripheral T cell clonotypes picked up by TCRB sequencing did not appear to be linked to pseudoprogression. Availability determined which PBMC samples were chosen for TCRB deep sequencing. According to the authors, sample limitations meant that analyses of patient blood samples could not be reproduced.

The protocol used for the library was the immunoSEQ multiplex PCR assay. Rearranged TCR beta chain sequences were amplified using the hsTCRB Kit according to the manufacturer's protocol. An Illumina MiSeq was used to sequence the TCRB libraries. The authors' pipeline ran thus. The proprietary platform of the kit vendor was used for demultiplexing, trimming and gene mapping. The source is immuneACCESS, and TCRdb retained only in-frame sequences with V and J called. Part of the clones is not carried over; for the studies checked, unresolved V genes explain less than half of this, and the remainder is unexplained. The DNA gave D and trimming, while V, J and clone size come from that table. In this sample the table shows roughly 60,000 clones, more than 75% of which occur a single time. About 4% of the sample rests with the top ten. This clone has just one count. Its recognized antigen is unknown. No base-level quality is on record; no much larger clone is a single base apart.

The time point label for this specimen denotes: week 23, last vaccination. Each vaccine dose was 300 ug of a 20-mer mutant IDH1 peptide in Montanide, given subcutaneously with topical imiquimod. Newly diagnosed WHO grade 3 or 4 IDH1-mutant astrocytomas showing loss of nuclear ATRX were present in the donors. The samples were drawn from NOA16, a multicentre, single-arm, open-label phase I trial in Germany that tested a mutant IDH1 peptide vaccine in humans for the first time. Genomic DNA for TCRB sequencing was isolated from EDTA blood with the DNeasy Blood and Tissue Kit. V is shortened by 2 bases, J by 0 bases, and the region joining them spans 12 bases. Including the terminal cysteine and phenylalanine, the CDR3 comprises 16 residues. This entry keeps only the CDR3 DNA: 48 bases, framed from base 1. As encoded in the germline V gene, CDR1 is SGHRS while CDR2 is YFSETQ.

The chain is assembled from TRBV5-1 and TRBJ1-3; TRBD1 might be the D gene, on 6 matching bases. The source was PBMCs, collected from a glioma patient whose treatment included an IDH1 peptide vaccine. The receptor's source is a man aged 25 to 45 with glioma. CDR3 sequence: CASSFGQRRSGNTIYF. The DNA sequence is given as TGCGCCAGCAGCTTCGGACAGCGCCGCTCTGGAAACACCATATATTTT.